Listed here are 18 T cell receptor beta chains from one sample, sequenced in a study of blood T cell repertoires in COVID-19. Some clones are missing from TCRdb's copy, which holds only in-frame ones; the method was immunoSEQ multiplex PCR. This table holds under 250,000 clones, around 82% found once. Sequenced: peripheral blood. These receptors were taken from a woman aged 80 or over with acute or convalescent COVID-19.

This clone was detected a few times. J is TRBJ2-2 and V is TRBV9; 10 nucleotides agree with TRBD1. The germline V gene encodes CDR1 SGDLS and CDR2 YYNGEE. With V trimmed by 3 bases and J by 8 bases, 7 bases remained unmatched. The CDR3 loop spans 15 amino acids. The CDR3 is CASSAGTGVLGELFF. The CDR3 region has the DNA TGTGCCAGCAGCGCCGGGACAGGGGTTTTAGGGGAGCTGTTTTTT.

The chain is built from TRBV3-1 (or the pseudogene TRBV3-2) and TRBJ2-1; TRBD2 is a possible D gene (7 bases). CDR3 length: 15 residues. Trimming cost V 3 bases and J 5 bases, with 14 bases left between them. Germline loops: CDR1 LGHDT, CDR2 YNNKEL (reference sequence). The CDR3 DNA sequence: TGTGCCAGCAGCCAGAGGGGGGGCCAGAACAATGAGCAGTTCTTC. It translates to CASSQRGGQNNEQFF.

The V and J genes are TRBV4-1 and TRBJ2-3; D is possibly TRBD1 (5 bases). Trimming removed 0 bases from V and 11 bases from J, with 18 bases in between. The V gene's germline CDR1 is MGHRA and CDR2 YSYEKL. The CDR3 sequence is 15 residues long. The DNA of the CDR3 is TGCGCCAGCAGCCAAGACGGCAGGGCCAAGGTTGGGCAGTATTTT. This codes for CASSQDGRAKVGQYF.

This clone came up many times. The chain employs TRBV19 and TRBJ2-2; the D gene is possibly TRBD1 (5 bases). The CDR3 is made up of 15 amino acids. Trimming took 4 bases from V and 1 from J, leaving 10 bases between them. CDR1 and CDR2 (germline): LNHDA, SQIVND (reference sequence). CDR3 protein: CASSTGFVNTGELFF. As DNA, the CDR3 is TGTGCCAGTAGTACAGGGTTTGTGAACACCGGGGAGCTGTTTTTT.

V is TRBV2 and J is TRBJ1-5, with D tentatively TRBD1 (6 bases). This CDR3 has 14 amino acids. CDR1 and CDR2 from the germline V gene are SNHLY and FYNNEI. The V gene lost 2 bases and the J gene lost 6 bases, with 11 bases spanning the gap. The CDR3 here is CASSESRGSQPQHF. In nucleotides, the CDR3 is TGTGCCAGCAGTGAAAGCAGGGGATCTCAGCCCCAGCATTTT.

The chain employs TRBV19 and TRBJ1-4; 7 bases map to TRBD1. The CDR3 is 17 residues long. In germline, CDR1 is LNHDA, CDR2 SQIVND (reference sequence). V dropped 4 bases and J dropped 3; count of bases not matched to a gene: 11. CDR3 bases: TGTGCCAGTAGTACTCGGGACAGCCGTAACCCTAATGAAAAACTGTTTTTT. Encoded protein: CASSTRDSRNPNEKLFF.

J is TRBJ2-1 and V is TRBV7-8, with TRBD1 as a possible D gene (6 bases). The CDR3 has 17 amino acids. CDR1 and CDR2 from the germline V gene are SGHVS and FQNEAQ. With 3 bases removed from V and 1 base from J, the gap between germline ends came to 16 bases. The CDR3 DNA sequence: TGTGCCAGCAGCTTCAATCCAGGGGTTGTTTCCTACAATGAGCAGTTCTTC. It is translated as CASSFNPGVVSYNEQFF.

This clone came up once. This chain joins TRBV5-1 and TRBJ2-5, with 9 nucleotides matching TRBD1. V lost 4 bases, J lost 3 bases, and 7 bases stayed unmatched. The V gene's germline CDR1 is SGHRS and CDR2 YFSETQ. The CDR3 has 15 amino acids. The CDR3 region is CASSRPGQGKETQYF. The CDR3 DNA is TGCGCCAGCAGCCGGCCGGGACAGGGAAAAGAGACCCAGTACTTC.

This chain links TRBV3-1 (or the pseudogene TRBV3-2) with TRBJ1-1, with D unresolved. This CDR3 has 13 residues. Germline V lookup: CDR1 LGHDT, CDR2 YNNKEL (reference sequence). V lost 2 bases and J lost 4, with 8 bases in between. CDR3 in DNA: TGTGCCAGCAGCCAACTAAGTAGCACTGAAGCTTTCTTT. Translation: CASSQLSSTEAFF.

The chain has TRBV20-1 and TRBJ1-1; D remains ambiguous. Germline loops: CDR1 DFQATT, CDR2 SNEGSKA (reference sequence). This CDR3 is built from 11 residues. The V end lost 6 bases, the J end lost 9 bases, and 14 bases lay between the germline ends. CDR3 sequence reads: CSAAGGPKAFF. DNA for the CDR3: TGCAGTGCCGCGGGCGGACCTAAAGCTTTCTTT.

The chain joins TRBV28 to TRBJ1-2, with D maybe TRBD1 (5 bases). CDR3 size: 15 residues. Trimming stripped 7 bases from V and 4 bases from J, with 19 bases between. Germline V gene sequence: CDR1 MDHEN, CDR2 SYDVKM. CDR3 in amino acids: CASTSPGRDGYGYTF. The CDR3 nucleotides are TGTGCCAGCACCTCACCGGGGAGGGACGGCTATGGCTACACCTTC.

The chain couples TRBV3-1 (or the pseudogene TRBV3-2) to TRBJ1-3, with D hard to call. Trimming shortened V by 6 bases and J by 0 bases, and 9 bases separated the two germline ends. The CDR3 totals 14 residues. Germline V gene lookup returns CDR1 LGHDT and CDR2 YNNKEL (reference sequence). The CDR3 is CASSLESSGNTIYF. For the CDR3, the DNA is TGTGCCAGCAGTCTAGAGAGCTCTGGAAACACCATATATTTT.

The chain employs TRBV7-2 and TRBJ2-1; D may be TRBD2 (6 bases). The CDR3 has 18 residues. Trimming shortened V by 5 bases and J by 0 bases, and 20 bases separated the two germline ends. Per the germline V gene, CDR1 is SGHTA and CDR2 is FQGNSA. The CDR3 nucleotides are TGTGCCAGCAGCCCCACCCGCGGGATCTTTAGCTCCTACAATGAGCAGTTCTTC. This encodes CASSPTRGIFSSYNEQFF.

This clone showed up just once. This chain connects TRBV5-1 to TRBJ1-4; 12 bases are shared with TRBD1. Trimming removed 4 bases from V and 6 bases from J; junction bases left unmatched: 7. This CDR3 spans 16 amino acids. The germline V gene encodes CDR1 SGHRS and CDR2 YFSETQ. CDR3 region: CASSRDRGPGDEKLFF. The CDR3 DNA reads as TGCGCCAGCAGCCGGGACAGGGGGCCGGGGGATGAAAAACTGTTTTTT.

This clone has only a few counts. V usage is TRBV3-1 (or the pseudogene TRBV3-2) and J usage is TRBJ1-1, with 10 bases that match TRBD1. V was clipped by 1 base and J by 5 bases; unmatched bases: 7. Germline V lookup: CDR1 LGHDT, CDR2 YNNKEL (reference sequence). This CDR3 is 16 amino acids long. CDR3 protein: CASSQGGGQGRTEAFF. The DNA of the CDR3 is TGTGCCAGCAGCCAAGGGGGGGGACAGGGGAGGACTGAAGCTTTCTTT.

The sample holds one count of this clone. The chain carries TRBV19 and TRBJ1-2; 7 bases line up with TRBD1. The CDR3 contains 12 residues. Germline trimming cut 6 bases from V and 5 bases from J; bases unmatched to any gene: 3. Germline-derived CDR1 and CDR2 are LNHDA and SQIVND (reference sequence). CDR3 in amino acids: CASRETGYGYTF. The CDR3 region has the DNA TGTGCCAGTAGGGAGACAGGGTATGGCTACACCTTC. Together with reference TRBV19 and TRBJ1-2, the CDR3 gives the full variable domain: DGGITQSPKYLFRKEGQNVTLSCEQNLNHDAMYWYRQDPGQGLRLIYYSQIVNDFQKGDIAEGYSVSREKKESFPLTVTSAQKNPTAFYLCASRETGYGYTFGSGTRLTVV.

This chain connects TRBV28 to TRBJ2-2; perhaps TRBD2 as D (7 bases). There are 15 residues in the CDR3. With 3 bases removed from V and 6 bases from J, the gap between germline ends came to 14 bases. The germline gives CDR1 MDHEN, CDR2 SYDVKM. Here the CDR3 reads CASSFGGLGAGELFF. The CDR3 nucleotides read TGTGCCAGCAGTTTCGGGGGGCTCGGTGCCGGGGAGCTGTTTTTT.

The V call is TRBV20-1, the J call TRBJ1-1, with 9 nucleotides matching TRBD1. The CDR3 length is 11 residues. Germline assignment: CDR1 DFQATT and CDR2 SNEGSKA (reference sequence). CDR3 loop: CRGQGNTEAFF. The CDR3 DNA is TGCAGGGGACAGGGGAACACTGAAGCTTTCTTT.